This passage covers 29 T cell receptor beta chains from one sample sequenced in a study of T cells after posttransplantation cyclophosphamide. Cyclophosphamide on days +3 and +4 followed busulfan-fludarabine conditioning and a marrow graft. Repertoires were generated with immunoSEQ multiplex PCR, while TCRdb's copy carries only in-frame clones and drops some. The data contain fewer than 12,000 clones, around 86% of them seen just once; the ten biggest clones take up 27%. The starting material was CD4+ T cells sorted from PBMCs, obtained after allogeneic stem cell transplant with posttransplant cyclophosphamide. The receptor source for this set is a male patient aged 25-45 years who received an allogeneic stem cell transplant from a related donor, was CMV-positive, and had acute GVHD only. The graft donor may be the source of some T cells.

The gene calls are TRBV7-2 and TRBJ2-1; TRBD1 matches at 8 bases. Germline-derived CDR1 and CDR2 are SGHTA and FQGNSA. V dropped 6 bases and J dropped 7; count of bases not matched to a gene: 5. This CDR3 contains 13 residues. Here the CDR3 DNA reads TGTGCCAGCAGACCAAACAGGGGGAATGAGCAGTTCTTC. This encodes CASRPNRGNEQFF.

This clone was observed a handful of times. This chain links TRBV18 with TRBJ2-2; 7 bases map to TRBD1. The CDR3 has 14 residues. Germline V gives CDR1 KGHSH, CDR2 LQKENI. Losses at the gene ends were 6 bases for V and 6 bases for J; bases not matched to a gene: 7. CDR3 coding DNA: TGTGCCAGCTCGAGCGACAGGGAAGCCGGGGAGCTGTTTTTT. This codes for CASSSDREAGELFF.

The chain employs TRBV19 and TRBJ1-5; D gene unclear. The CDR3 length is 14 residues. V was pared by 8 bases and J by 3 bases, with 14 bases between. Germline loops: CDR1 LNHDA, CDR2 SQIVND (reference sequence). The DNA of the CDR3 is TGTGCCAGTGACATGGCCCGCGACAATCAGCCCCAGCATTTT. This gives the protein CASDMARDNQPQHF.

The rearrangement links TRBV6-5 to TRBJ1-2; tentative D call: TRBD1 (6 bases). CDR1 is MNHEY, CDR2 SVGAGI, per germline. V lost 0 bases to trimming and J lost 4 bases, with 15 bases between them. There are 16 residues in the CDR3. The CDR3 coding sequence is TGTGCCAGCAGTTACTCTAATTCAGGGGAACCCTATGGCTACACCTTC. Translated, it gives CASSYSNSGEPYGYTF.

The CDR3 coding sequence is TGCAGCGTGTGGGGCCACTATGGCTACACCTTC. It translates to CSVWGHYGYTF. The chain employs TRBV29-1 and TRBJ1-2; possible D gene TRBD1, 5 bases. The ends were cut back, 6 bases at V and 3 bases at J, with 8 bases in the middle. There are 11 residues in the CDR3. Germline V CDR1 and CDR2: SQVTM, ANQGSEA. Full variable domain (rest looked up from reference TRBV29-1 and TRBJ1-2): SAVISQKPSRDICQRGTSLTIQCQVDSQVTMMFWYRQQPGQSLTLIATANQGSEATYESGFVIDKFPISRPNLTFSTLTVSNMSPEDSSIYLCSVWGHYGYTFGSGTRLTVV.

The chain joins TRBV19 to TRBJ1-1, with unresolved D. Per the germline V gene, CDR1 is LNHDA and CDR2 is SQIVND (reference sequence). This CDR3 has 17 residues. V lost 0 bases to trimming and J lost 5 bases, with 19 bases between them. This chain's CDR3 is CASSIDIQQTIRTEAFF. In DNA, the CDR3 is TGTGCCAGTAGTATAGATATTCAACAGACCATACGAACTGAAGCTTTCTTT.

In this sample, this clone turned up a few times. This chain's CDR3 is CASSLETGREQYF. The CDR3 DNA reads TGTGCCAGCAGCTTAGAGACAGGGCGCGAGCAGTACTTC. The rearrangement uses TRBV7-2 and TRBJ2-7, with 7 bases aligning to TRBD1. Per germline, CDR1 SGHTA and CDR2 FQGNSA. With V trimmed by 1 base and J by 6 bases, 3 bases remained unmatched. The CDR3 extends over 13 amino acids.

The rearrangement uses TRBV18 and TRBJ1-2, with D uncertain. The CDR3 has 14 residues. V was shortened by 2 bases and J by 1 base, with 8 bases between the two germline ends. Germline V gene lookup returns CDR1 KGHSH and CDR2 LQKENI. CDR3 protein: CASSPSGLNYGYTF. The CDR3 DNA reads TGTGCCAGCTCACCATCAGGCCTTAACTATGGCTACACCTTC.

This chain links TRBV6-1 with TRBJ2-7; possibly TRBD1 for D (6 bases). The length of the CDR3 is 15 residues. Germline assignment: CDR1 MNHNS and CDR2 SASEGT. V was trimmed by 0 bases and J by 3 bases, leaving 12 bases between them. As DNA, the CDR3 is TGTGCCAGCAGTGAAGCAAGACAGGCGATCTACGAGCAGTACTTC. This codes for CASSEARQAIYEQYF.

This clone showed up just once. The V gene is TRBV5-1, the J gene TRBJ2-1; 12 bases are a match to TRBD2. Losses at the gene ends were 4 bases for V and 8 bases for J; bases not matched to a gene: 10. Germline V gene lookup returns CDR1 SGHRS and CDR2 YFSETQ. CDR3 length: 16 amino acids. CDR3 nucleotides: TGCGCCAGCAGCCCCCGGACTAGCGGGGCCTCGGATGAGCAGTTCTTC. Amino acids: CASSPRTSGASDEQFF.

The chain combines TRBV6-6 with TRBJ2-3, with TRBD2 matching 7 bases. Trimming at V came to 2 bases and at J to 3 bases, leaving 5 bases not matched to a gene. The CDR3 covers 15 residues. Germline CDR1 and CDR2: MNHNY and SVGAGI (reference sequence). The CDR3 coding sequence is TGTGCCAGCAGTTACGAGCGGGACCGAACAGATACGCAGTATTTT. This encodes CASSYERDRTDTQYF.

This chain links TRBV19 with TRBJ2-1; 12 bases are a match to TRBD1. This CDR3 region has 16 residues. The trim removed 4 bases at V and 9 bases at J, leaving 10 bases unmatched. The germline CDR1 and CDR2 sequences are LNHDA and SQIVND (reference sequence). CDR3 in amino acids: CASSTRGTGGFGEQFF. Written as DNA, the CDR3 is TGTGCCAGTAGTACGCGAGGGACAGGGGGCTTCGGTGAGCAGTTCTTC. Combining the CDR3 with reference TRBV19 and TRBJ2-1 gives the whole variable domain DGGITQSPKYLFRKEGQNVTLSCEQNLNHDAMYWYRQDPGQGLRLIYYSQIVNDFQKGDIAEGYSVSREKKESFPLTVTSAQKNPTAFYLCASSTRGTGGFGEQFFGPGTRLTVL.

The chain carries TRBV4-1 and TRBJ2-1; 12 positions agree with TRBD2. This CDR3 is built from 16 residues. Trimming took 6 bases from V and 8 from J; bases not matched to a gene: 11. Per the germline V gene, CDR1 is MGHRA and CDR2 is YSYEKL. CDR3 DNA sequence: TGCGCCAGCAGGGATCAACTAGCGGGGGGATGGGATGAGCAGTTCTTC. Translated, it gives CASRDQLAGGWDEQFF.

The CDR3 bases are TGTGCCAGCAGCACCAGGGACTCCTACGAGCAGTACTTC. It yields the protein CASSTRDSYEQYF. The V gene is TRBV7-2, the J gene TRBJ2-7; a weak D match, TRBD1 (5 bases). Germline-derived CDR1 and CDR2 are SGHTA and FQGNSA. This CDR3 is built from 13 residues. Trimming removed 5 bases at V and 0 bases at J, with 8 bases between. The whole variable domain, remainder taken from reference TRBV7-2 and TRBJ2-7, is GAGVSQSPSNKVTEKGKDVELRCDPISGHTALYWYRQSLGQGLEFLIYFQGNSAPDKSGLPSDRFSAERTGGSVSTLTIQRTQQEDSAVYLCASSTRDSYEQYFGPGTRLTVT.

This clone appeared once. A read error may account for a junction end that differs from germline. The sample carries other DNA sequences with the same CDR3. The V and J genes are TRBV6-1 and TRBJ2-7; no clear D. The germline V gene has CDR1 MNHNS and CDR2 SASEGT. This CDR3 contains 12 residues. The CDR3 spells CASKTPSYEQYF. In DNA, the CDR3 is TGTGCTAGCAAGACACCCTCCTACGAGCAGTACTTC.

Judged by abundance, this clone is medium-sized. Additional DNA sequences in this sample encode the identical CDR3. This rearrangement joins TRBV5-4 to TRBJ1-1, with D hard to call. Deletions cut 0 bases from V and 1 base from J, with 4 bases between. The CDR3 loop spans 13 amino acids. The germline V gene encodes CDR1 SGHNT and CDR2 YYREEE (reference sequence). The CDR3 sequence: CASSLAGNTEAFF. CDR3 coding DNA: TGTGCCAGCAGCTTGGCCGGGAACACTGAAGCTTTCTTT.

CDR3 DNA sequence: TGTGCCAGCAGCCGAAGACTAGCGGGGGGTCCTCGCGAGCAGTACTTC. Residues: CASSRRLAGGPREQYF. The V gene is TRBV7-2, the J gene TRBJ2-7; 13 positions agree with TRBD2. The CDR3 contains 16 residues. Trimming took 5 bases from V and 6 from J; bases not matched to a gene: 10. CDR1 and CDR2 from the germline V gene are SGHTA and FQGNSA.

The chain links TRBV11-2 to TRBJ2-2, with D hard to call. Trimming removed 1 base at V and 0 bases at J, with 6 bases between. The CDR3 has 15 residues. Germline CDR1 is SGHAT and CDR2 is FQNNGV. CDR3 nucleotides: TGTGCCAGCAGCTTAGCGGTGGCGAACACCGGGGAGCTGTTTTTT. It codes for CASSLAVANTGELFF.

The genes are TRBV6-1 and TRBJ1-1; D gene unclear. This CDR3 is 15 amino acids long. CDR1 is MNHNS, CDR2 SASEGT, per germline. V shed 6 bases and J shed 7 bases, with 21 bases lying between them. In DNA, the CDR3 is TGTGCCAGCAGGCCTAACGAGAGGGTGGGGTTTGAAGCTTTCTTT. This sequence encodes CASRPNERVGFEAFF.

V gene TRBV18 combines with J gene TRBJ1-1; 7 bases are shared with TRBD1. Germline V gene data show CDR1 as KGHSH and CDR2 as LQKENI. This CDR3 has 15 amino acids. V dropped 2 bases and J dropped 0; count of bases not matched to a gene: 3. The CDR3 loop is CASSPITGVNTEAFF. In DNA, the CDR3 is TGTGCCAGCTCACCAATCACAGGGGTGAACACTGAAGCTTTCTTT.

The chain combines TRBV5-6 with TRBJ2-5, with D possibly TRBD2 on 5 matching bases. The CDR3 runs 16 residues. Germline CDR1 reads SGHDT; CDR2 reads YYEEEE. The ends were cut back, 0 bases at V and 5 bases at J, with 17 bases in the middle. The CDR3 sequence is CASSLGGLTSLETQYF. CDR3 nucleotide sequence: TGTGCCAGCAGCTTGGGCGGACTGACCAGTTTGGAGACCCAGTACTTC.

This sequence joins TRBV6-6 and TRBJ2-3; 9 bases align to TRBD1. Germline CDR1 is MNHNY and CDR2 is SVGAGI (reference sequence). The CDR3 is 16 amino acids. The junction had 3 bases not matched to a gene; V was cut back by 0 bases and J by 2 bases. The CDR3 DNA sequence: TGTGCCAGCAGTTACTCGGGACAGGGCCTCACAGATACGCAGTATTTT. This sequence encodes CASSYSGQGLTDTQYF.

The chain employs TRBV15 and TRBJ1-1; D call uncertain. The germline V and J ends were trimmed by 0 bases and 4 bases, with 6 bases remaining between them. CDR1 is LNHNV, CDR2 YYDKDF, per germline (reference sequence). This CDR3 spans 13 amino acids. As DNA, the CDR3 is TGTGCCACCAGCAGAGATTTCCTCACTGAAGCTTTCTTT. Its protein product is CATSRDFLTEAFF.

The chain combines TRBV30 with TRBJ2-7; D might be TRBD1 (6 bases). In germline, CDR1 is GTSNPN, CDR2 SVGIG (reference sequence). The CDR3 is made up of 12 amino acids. Trimming removed 8 bases at V and 1 base at J, with 12 bases between. CDR3 coding DNA: TGTGCCGGGGGACAACTATCCTACGAGCAGTACTTC. Its translation: CAGGQLSYEQYF.

The chain joins TRBV18 to TRBJ1-2; a possible D gene is TRBD1 (6 bases). Germline V gives CDR1 KGHSH, CDR2 LQKENI. V shed 4 bases and J shed 2 bases, with 11 bases lying between them. The CDR3 is 14 amino acids. CDR3 region: CASSLNRENYGYTF. The CDR3 DNA reads TGTGCCAGCTCACTAAACAGGGAGAACTATGGCTACACCTTC.

The chain combines TRBV10-3 with TRBJ1-5, with D perhaps TRBD1 (5 bases). The CDR3 extends over 14 amino acids. V gave up 10 bases and J gave up 0 bases, with 13 bases separating them. CDR1 is ENHRY and CDR2 is SYGVKD in the germline V gene. The CDR3 sequence: CATRGGGSNQPQHF. CDR3 DNA sequence: TGTGCCACCCGTGGGGGGGGTAGCAATCAGCCCCAGCATTTT.

The V and J genes are TRBV19 and TRBJ1-1, with D perhaps matching TRBD1 (5 bases). V lost 2 bases, J lost 11 bases, and 15 bases lay in between. Per the germline V gene, CDR1 is LNHDA and CDR2 is SQIVND (reference sequence). The CDR3 sequence is 13 residues long. This CDR3 reads CASSISSGAEAFF. Here the CDR3 DNA reads TGTGCCAGTAGTATAAGTAGTGGGGCCGAGGCTTTCTTT.

V and J are TRBV2 and TRBJ1-2, with D perhaps TRBD1 (6 bases). There are 15 residues in the CDR3. With 0 bases removed from V and 4 bases from J, the gap between germline ends came to 12 bases. The germline CDR1 and CDR2 sequences are SNHLY and FYNNEI. As DNA, the CDR3 is TGTGCCAGCAGTGAAGCAGACAGGATGGGCTATGGCTACACCTTC. This sequence encodes CASSEADRMGYGYTF. Together with reference TRBV2 and TRBJ1-2, the CDR3 gives the full variable domain: EPEVTQTPSHQVTQMGQEVILRCVPISNHLYFYWYRQILGQKVEFLVSFYNNEISEKSEIFDDQFSVERPDGSNFTLKIRSTKLEDSAMYFCASSEADRMGYGYTFGSGTRLTVV.

V gene TRBV29-1 combines with J gene TRBJ1-1; TRBD1 aligns across 9 bases. The V segment lost 7 bases and the J segment 1 base; nucleotides outside the gene matches: 7. The CDR3 has 14 residues. In germline, CDR1 is SQVTM, CDR2 ANQGSEA. In DNA form, the CDR3 reads TGCAGCGCAAGGACAGGGGAGGGGAACACTGAAGCTTTCTTT. Protein sequence: CSARTGEGNTEAFF.